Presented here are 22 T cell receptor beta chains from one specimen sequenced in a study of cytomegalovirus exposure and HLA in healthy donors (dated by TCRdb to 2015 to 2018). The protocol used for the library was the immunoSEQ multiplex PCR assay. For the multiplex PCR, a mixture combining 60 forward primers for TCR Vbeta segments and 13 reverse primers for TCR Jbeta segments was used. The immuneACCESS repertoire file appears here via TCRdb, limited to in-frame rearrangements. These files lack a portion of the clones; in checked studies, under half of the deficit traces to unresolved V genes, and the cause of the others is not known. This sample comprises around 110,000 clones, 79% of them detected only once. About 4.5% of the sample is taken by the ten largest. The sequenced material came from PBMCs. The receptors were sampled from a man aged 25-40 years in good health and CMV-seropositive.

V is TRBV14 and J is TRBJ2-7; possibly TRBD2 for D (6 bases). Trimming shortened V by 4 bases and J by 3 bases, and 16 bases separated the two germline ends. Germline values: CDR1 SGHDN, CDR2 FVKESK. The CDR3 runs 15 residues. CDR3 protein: CASSRGGWKNYEQYF. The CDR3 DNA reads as TGTGCCAGCAGCCGGGGAGGTTGGAAAAACTACGAGCAGTACTTC. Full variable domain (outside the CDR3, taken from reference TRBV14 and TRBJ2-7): EAGVTQFPSHSVIEKGQTVTLRCDPISGHDNLYWYRRVMGKEIKFLLHFVKESKQDESGMPNNRFLAERTGGTYSTLKVQPAELEDSGVYFCASSRGGWKNYEQYFGPGTRLTVT.

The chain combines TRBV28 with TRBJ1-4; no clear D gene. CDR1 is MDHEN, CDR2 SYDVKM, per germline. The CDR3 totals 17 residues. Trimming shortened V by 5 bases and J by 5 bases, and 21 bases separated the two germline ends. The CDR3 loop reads CASSPIPGRGGNEKLFF. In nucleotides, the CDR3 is TGTGCCAGCAGTCCCATACCGGGGAGAGGAGGAAATGAAAAACTGTTTTTT.

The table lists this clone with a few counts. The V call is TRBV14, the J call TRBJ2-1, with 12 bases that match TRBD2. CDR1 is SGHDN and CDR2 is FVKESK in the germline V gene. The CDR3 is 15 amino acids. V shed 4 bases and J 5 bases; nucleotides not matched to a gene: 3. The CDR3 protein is CASSRGLAGNNEQFF. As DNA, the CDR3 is TGTGCCAGCAGCCGAGGACTAGCGGGGAACAATGAGCAGTTCTTC. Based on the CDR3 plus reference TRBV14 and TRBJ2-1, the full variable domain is EAGVTQFPSHSVIEKGQTVTLRCDPISGHDNLYWYRRVMGKEIKFLLHFVKESKQDESGMPNNRFLAERTGGTYSTLKVQPAELEDSGVYFCASSRGLAGNNEQFFGPGTRLTVL.

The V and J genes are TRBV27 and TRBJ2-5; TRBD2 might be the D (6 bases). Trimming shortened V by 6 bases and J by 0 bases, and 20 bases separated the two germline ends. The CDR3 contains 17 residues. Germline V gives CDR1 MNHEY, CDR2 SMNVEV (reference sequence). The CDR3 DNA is TGTGCCAGCAGCCGAATGGCTAGCGCTGGAAACCAAGAGACCCAGTACTTC. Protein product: CASSRMASAGNQETQYF.

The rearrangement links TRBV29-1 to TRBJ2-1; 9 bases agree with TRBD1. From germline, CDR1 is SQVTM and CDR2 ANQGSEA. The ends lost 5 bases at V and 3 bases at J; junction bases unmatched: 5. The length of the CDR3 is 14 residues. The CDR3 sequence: CSVLRDRDYNEQFF. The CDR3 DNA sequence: TGCAGCGTTCTCCGGGACAGGGACTACAATGAGCAGTTCTTC.

In DNA form, the CDR3 reads TGTGCCAGCTCACCATCTGCGAGGGCCGGCACAGATACGCAGTATTTT. Amino acids: CASSPSARAGTDTQYF. This chain links TRBV18 with TRBJ2-3, with D possibly matching TRBD2 (5 bases). The ends were cut back, 2 bases at V and 1 base at J, with 13 bases in the middle. CDR1 and CDR2 (germline): KGHSH, LQKENI. The CDR3 contains 16 residues.

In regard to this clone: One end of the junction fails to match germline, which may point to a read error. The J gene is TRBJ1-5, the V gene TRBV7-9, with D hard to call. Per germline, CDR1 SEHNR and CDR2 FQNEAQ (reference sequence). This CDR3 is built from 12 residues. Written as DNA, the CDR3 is TGTTCCAGCAGCCTTAGCAATCAGCCCCAGCATTTT. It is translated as CSSSLSNQPQHF.

In DNA, the CDR3 is TGTGCCAGCAGCTTCTGGGGCAGGGCCGGGGCCAACGTCCTGACTTTC. Its protein product is CASSFWGRAGANVLTF. V usage is TRBV7-2 and J usage is TRBJ2-6; D may be TRBD1 (5 bases). The CDR3 consists of 16 residues. Trimming took 3 bases from V and 4 from J, leaving 13 bases between them. From germline, CDR1 is SGHTA and CDR2 FQGNSA.

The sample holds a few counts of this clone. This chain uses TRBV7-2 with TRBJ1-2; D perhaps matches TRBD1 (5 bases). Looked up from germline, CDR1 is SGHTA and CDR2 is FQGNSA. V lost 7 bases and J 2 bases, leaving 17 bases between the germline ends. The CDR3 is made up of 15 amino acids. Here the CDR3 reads CASTLRTPENYGYTF. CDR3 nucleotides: TGTGCCAGCACCCTCCGGACACCGGAGAACTATGGCTACACCTTC.

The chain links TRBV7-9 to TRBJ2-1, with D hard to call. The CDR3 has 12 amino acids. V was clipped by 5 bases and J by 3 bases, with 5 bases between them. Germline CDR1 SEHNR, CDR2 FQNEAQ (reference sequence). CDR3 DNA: TGTGCCAGCAGCACTAACTACAATGAGCAGTTCTTC. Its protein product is CASSTNYNEQFF.

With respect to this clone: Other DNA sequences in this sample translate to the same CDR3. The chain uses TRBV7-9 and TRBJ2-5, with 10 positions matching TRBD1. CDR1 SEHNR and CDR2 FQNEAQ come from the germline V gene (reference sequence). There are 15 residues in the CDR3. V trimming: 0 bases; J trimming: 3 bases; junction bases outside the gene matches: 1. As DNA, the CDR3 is TGTGCCAGCAGCTTAGCCGGGACAGGGGAAGAGACCCAGTACTTC. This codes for CASSLAGTGEETQYF.

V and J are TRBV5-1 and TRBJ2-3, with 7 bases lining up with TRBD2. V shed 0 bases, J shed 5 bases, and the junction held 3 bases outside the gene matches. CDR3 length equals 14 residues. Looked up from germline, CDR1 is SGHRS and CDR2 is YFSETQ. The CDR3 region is CASSLAAGEDTQYF. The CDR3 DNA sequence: TGCGCCAGCAGCTTGGCCGCGGGGGAAGATACGCAGTATTTT.

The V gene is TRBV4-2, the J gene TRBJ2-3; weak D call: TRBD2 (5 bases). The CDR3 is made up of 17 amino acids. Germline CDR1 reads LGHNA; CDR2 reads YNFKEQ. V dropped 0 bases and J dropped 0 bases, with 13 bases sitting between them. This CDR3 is CASSQEPARGSTDTQYF. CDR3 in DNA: TGTGCCAGCAGCCAAGAACCGGCTCGCGGGAGCACAGATACGCAGTATTTT.

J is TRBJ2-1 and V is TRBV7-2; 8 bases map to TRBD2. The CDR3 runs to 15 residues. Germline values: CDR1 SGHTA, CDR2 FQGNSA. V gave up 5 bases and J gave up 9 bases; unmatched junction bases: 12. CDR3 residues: CASSALRREASEQFF. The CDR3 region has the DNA TGTGCCAGCAGCGCACTCCGGCGGGAGGCGAGTGAGCAGTTCTTC.

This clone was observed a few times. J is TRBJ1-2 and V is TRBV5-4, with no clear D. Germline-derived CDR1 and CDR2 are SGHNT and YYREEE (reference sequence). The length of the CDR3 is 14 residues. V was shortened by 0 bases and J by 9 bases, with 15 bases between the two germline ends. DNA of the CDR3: TGTGCCAGCAGCTTGGAGGCAGGCATACCCCGCTACACCTTC. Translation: CASSLEAGIPRYTF. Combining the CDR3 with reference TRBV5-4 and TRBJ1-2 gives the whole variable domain ETGVTQSPTHLIKTRGQQVTLRCSSQSGHNTVSWYQQALGQGPQFIFQYYREEENGRGNFPPRFSGLQFPNYSSELNVNALELDDSALYLCASSLEAGIPRYTFGSGTRLTVV.

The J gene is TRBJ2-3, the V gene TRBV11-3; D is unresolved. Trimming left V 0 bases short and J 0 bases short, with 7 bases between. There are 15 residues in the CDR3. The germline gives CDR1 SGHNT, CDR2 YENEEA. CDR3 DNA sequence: TGTGCCAGCAGCTTAGAGGGCTTTAGCACAGATACGCAGTATTTT. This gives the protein CASSLEGFSTDTQYF.

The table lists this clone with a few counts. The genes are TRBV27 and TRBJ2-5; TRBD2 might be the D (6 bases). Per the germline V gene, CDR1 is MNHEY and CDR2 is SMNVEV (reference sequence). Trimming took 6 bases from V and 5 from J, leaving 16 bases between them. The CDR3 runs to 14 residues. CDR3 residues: CASRPRLVGETQYF. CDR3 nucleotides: TGTGCCAGCAGGCCGCGACTAGTCGGGGAGACCCAGTACTTC.

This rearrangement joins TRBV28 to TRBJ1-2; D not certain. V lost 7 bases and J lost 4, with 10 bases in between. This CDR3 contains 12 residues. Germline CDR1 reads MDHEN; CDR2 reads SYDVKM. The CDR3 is CASTGESYGYTF. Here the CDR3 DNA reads TGTGCCAGCACCGGGGAATCCTATGGCTACACCTTC.

The CDR3 DNA follows: TGTGCCAGCAGCGCAGGAGGTTCACCCCTCCACTTT. Translated: CASSAGGSPLHF. This chain joins TRBV5-6 and TRBJ1-6; D call uncertain. This CDR3 is built from 12 residues. Looked up from germline, CDR1 is SGHDT and CDR2 is YYEEEE. Trimming took off 4 bases at V and 9 bases at J, with 8 bases between the two ends.

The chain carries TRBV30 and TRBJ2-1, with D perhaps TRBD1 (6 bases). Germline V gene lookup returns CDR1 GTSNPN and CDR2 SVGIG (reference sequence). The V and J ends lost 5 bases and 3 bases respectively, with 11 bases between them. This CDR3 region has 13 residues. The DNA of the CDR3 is TGTGCCTGGGCGGACAGTAGCTACAATGAGCAGTTCTTC. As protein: CAWADSSYNEQFF.

The CDR3 region is CASLQTGIPSLYDEQYF. The CDR3 DNA reads TGTGCCAGCCTTCAAACCGGGATCCCAAGTCTTTACGACGAGCAGTACTTC. The rearrangement joins TRBV7-8 to TRBJ2-7; D is possibly TRBD2 (5 bases). V lost 8 bases, J lost 5 bases, and 28 bases lay in between. Germline CDR1 SGHVS, CDR2 FQNEAQ. The CDR3 is 17 residues long.

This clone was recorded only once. CDR3 sequence: CASSLGTGNQPQHF. In DNA, the CDR3 is TGTGCCAGCAGCTTGGGGACAGGGAATCAGCCCCAGCATTTT. The chain joins TRBV11-3 to TRBJ1-5; TRBD1 matches at 9 bases. Unmatched junction bases numbered 1, after V lost 3 bases and J lost 4 bases. CDR1 is SGHNT, CDR2 YENEEA, per germline. This CDR3 contains 14 residues. The variable domain in full, with the rest retrieved from reference TRBV11-3 and TRBJ1-5, is EAGVVQSPRYKIIEKKQPVAFWCNPISGHNTLYWYLQNLGQGPELLIRYENEEAVDDSQLPKDRFSAERLKGVDSTLKIQPAELGDSAVYLCASSLGTGNQPQHFGDGTRLSIL.